This T cell receptor beta chain was recovered during a study of cytomegalovirus exposure and HLA in healthy donors. The PCR was carried out with 60 Vbeta primers and 13 Jbeta primers. The table came from immunoSEQ multiplex PCR; TCRdb's copy has only in-frame clones and leaves some out. The sample comprises over 75,000 clones, around 74% of which are singletons, and 6.5% to 8% rests with the top ten. The sample holds a few counts of this clone. Its antigen is not identified. V was clipped by 0 bases and J by 8 bases; unmatched bases: 3. The length of the CDR3 is 14 residues. CDR1 is KGHSH, CDR2 LQKENI, per germline. Study outcomes and limitations: The likely explanation for a cluster of highly shared sequence variants was sequencing artifact. A few of the chains that were CMV-associated were confirmed in vitro to be specific for CMV antigens. Analysis performed later showed TCR beta chains linked to HLA being more clonally expanded than equally common others.

Input material: PBMCs. The V gene is TRBV18, the J gene TRBJ1-4; 7 bases match TRBD1. The source of this sequence is a man between 50 and 59 years old in good health and CMV-seropositive. DNA of the CDR3: TGTGCCAGCTCACCACCGACAGGGAGGGAAAAACTGTTTTTT. Its protein product is CASSPPTGREKLFF.